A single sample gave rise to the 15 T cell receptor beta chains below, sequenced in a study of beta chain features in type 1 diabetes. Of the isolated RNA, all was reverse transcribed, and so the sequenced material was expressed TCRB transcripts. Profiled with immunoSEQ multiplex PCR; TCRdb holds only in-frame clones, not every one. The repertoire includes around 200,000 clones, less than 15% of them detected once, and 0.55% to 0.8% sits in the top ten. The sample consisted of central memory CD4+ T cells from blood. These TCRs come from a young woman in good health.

The CDR3 DNA sequence: TGTGCTAGTGGAAGGGAGGGCCTCCATACGCAGTATTTT. It yields the protein CASGREGLHTQYF. The chain links TRBV12-5 to TRBJ2-3, with TRBD2 matching over 7 bases. Germline CDR1 LGHNT, CDR2 FRNRAP. J was trimmed by 7 bases and V by 6 bases; bases with no gene match: 7. The CDR3 extends over 13 amino acids.

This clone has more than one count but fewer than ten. CDR3 protein: CASSEGPRGSDIQYF. In DNA form, the CDR3 reads TGTGCCAGCTCCGAAGGACCGAGGGGGTCGGACATTCAGTACTTC. The chain combines TRBV25-1 with TRBJ2-4; D possibly corresponds to TRBD1 (6 bases). CDR3 length: 15 residues. V lost 8 bases and J lost 8, with 22 bases in between. Germline V gene data show CDR1 as MGHDK and CDR2 as SYGVNS.

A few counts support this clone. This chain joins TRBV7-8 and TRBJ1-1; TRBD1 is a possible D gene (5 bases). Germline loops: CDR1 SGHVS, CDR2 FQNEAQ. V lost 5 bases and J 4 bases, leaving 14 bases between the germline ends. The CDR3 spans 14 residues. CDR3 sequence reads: CASSQMGGGTEAFF. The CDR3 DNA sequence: TGTGCCAGCAGCCAAATGGGGGGTGGCACTGAAGCTTTCTTT.

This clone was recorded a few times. CDR3 amino acids: CASRDSSTDTQYF. The CDR3 DNA follows: TGTGCCAGCAGGGACTCCAGCACAGATACGCAGTATTTT. The rearrangement links TRBV28 to TRBJ2-3; tentatively, D is TRBD2 (5 bases). Per the germline V gene, CDR1 is MDHEN and CDR2 is SYDVKM. The length of the CDR3 is 13 residues. V dropped 6 bases and J dropped 0 bases, with 7 bases sitting between them.

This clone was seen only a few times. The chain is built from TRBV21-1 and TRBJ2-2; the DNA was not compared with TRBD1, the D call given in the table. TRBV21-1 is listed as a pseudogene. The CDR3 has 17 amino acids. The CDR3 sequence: CASSKNPGTAYTGELFF. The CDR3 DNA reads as TGTGCCAGCAGCAAAAATCCCGGGACAGCATACACCGGGGAGCTGTTTTTT.

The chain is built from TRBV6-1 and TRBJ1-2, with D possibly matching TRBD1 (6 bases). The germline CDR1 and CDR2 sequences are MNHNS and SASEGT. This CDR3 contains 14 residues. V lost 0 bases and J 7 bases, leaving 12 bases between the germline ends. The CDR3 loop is CASSEAGALGGYTF. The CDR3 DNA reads TGTGCCAGCAGTGAAGCGGGGGCGCTTGGTGGCTACACCTTC.

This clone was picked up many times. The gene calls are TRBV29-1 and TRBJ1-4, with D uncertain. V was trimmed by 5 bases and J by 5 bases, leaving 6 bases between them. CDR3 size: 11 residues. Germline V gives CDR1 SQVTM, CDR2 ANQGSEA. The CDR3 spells CSVSVNEKLFF. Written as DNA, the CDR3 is TGCAGCGTTTCCGTAAATGAAAAACTGTTTTTT. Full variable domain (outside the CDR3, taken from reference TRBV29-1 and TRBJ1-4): SAVISQKPSRDICQRGTSLTIQCQVDSQVTMMFWYRQQPGQSLTLIATANQGSEATYESGFVIDKFPISRPNLTFSTLTVSNMSPEDSSIYLCSVSVNEKLFFGSGTQLSVL.

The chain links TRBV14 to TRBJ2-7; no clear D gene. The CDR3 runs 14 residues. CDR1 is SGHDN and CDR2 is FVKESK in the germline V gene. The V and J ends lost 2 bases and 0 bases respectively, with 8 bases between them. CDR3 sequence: CASSQFQSSYEQYF. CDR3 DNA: TGTGCCAGCAGCCAATTTCAGTCCTCCTACGAGCAGTACTTC.

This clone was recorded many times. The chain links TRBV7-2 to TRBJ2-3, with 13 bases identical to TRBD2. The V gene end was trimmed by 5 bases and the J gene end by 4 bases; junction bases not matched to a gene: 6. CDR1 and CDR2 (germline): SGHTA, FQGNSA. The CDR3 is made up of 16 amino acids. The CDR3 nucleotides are TGTGCCAGCAGCCGCGGACTAGCGGGAGCACCAGATACGCAGTATTTT. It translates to CASSRGLAGAPDTQYF.

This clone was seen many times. The CDR3 DNA sequence: TGTGCCAGTTCCGGGACAGGGTTTGGTGGGGCCAACGTCCTGACTTTC. It yields the protein CASSGTGFGGANVLTF. The V gene is TRBV19, the J gene TRBJ2-6; 9 nucleotides agree with TRBD1. The V segment lost 8 bases and the J segment 3 bases; nucleotides outside the gene matches: 8. In germline, CDR1 is LNHDA, CDR2 SQIVND (reference sequence). The CDR3 covers 16 residues. Based on the CDR3 plus reference TRBV19 and TRBJ2-6, the full variable domain is DGGITQSPKYLFRKEGQNVTLSCEQNLNHDAMYWYRQDPGQGLRLIYYSQIVNDFQKGDIAEGYSVSREKKESFPLTVTSAQKNPTAFYLCASSGTGFGGANVLTFGAGSRLTVL.

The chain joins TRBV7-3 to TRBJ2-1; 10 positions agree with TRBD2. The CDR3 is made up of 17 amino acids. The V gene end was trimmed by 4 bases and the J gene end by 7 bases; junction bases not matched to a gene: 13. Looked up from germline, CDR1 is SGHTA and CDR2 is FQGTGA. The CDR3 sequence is CASSSLSSGSRGNEQFF. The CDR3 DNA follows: TGTGCCAGCAGCTCACTTTCTAGCGGGAGTAGAGGGAATGAGCAGTTCTTC.

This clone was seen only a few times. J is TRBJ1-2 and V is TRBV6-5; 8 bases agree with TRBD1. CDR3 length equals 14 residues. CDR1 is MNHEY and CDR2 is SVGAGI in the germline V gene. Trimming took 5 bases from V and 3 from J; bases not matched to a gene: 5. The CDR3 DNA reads TGTGCCAGCAGTCGGACAGGGTTCTACTATGGCTACACCTTC. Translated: CASSRTGFYYGYTF.

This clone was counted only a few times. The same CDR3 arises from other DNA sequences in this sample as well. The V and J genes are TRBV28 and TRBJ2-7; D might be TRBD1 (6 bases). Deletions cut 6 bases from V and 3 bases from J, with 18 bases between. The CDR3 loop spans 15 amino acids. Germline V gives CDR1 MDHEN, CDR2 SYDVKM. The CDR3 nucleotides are TGTGCCAGCAGCCCTGGATCCTCAGGGGACTACGAGCAGTACTTC. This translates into CASSPGSSGDYEQYF. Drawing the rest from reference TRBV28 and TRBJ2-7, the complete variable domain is DVKVTQSSRYLVKRTGEKVFLECVQDMDHENMFWYRQDPGLGLRLIYFSYDVKMKEKGDIPEGYSVSREKKERFSLILESASTNQTSMYLCASSPGSSGDYEQYFGPGTRLTVT.

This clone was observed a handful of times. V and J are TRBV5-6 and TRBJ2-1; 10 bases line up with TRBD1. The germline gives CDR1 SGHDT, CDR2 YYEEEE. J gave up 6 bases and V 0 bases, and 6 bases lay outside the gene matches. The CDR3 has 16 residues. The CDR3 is CASSLVGQGIGNEQFF. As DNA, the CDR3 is TGTGCCAGCAGCTTGGTGGGACAGGGGATTGGCAATGAGCAGTTCTTC.

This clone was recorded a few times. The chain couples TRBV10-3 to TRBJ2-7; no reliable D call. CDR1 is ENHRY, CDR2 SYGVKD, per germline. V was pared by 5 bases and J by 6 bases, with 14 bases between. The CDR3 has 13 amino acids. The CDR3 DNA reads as TGTGCCATCAGTACCCAGGTTAAGAGCGAGCAGTACTTC. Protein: CAISTQVKSEQYF.